What follows is one T cell receptor beta chain and its context. Each molecule of TCR cDNA was tagged with one unique molecular identifier. MiXCR was run by TCRdb on the 5' RACE reads, yielding one entry per CDR3 protein. The sample yields 9,500 to 15,000 distinct CDR3 sequences, 5.5% to 8% seen once. Regarding time point: sample taken at primary tumor resection. The study sequenced unsorted whole RNA from tumor, nontumor lung or frozen PBMC. Samples were obtained from 70 or so donors, all untreated early-stage non-small cell lung cancer patients. The data are from a study of spatial heterogeneity in lung cancer. The wider study: Detection of beta-chain sequences consistently exceeded that of alpha-chain sequences.

V was shortened by 6 bases and J by 5 bases, with 20 bases between the two germline ends. CDR3 length: 15 residues. CDR1 and CDR2 from the germline V gene are MNHNS and SASEGT. The source is a male donor with early-stage non-small cell lung cancer. The sample was normal lung tissue next to the tumor, taken at surgery. The chain recombines TRBV6-1 with TRBJ2-7, with TRBD1 as a possible D gene (8 bases). The CDR3 region has the DNA TGTGCCAGCAGGATGCTGACAGCGGGACAGGACGAGCAGTACTTC. Protein: CASRMLTAGQDEQYF.